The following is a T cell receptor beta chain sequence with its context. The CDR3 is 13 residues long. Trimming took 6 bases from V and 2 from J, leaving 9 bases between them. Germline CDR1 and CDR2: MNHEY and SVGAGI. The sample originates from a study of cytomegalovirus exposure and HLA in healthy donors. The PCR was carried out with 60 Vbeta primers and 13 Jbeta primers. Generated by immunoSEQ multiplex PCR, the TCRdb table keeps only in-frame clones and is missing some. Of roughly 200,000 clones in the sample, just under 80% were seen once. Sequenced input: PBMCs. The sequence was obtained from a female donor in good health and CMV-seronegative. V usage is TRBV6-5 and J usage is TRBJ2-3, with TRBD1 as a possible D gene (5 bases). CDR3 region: CASSRQITDTQYF. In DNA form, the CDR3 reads TGTGCCAGCAGCCGACAGATCACAGATACGCAGTATTTT.